Below, 18 T cell receptor beta chains from the same sample are listed, as sequenced in a study of neoadjuvant anti-PD-1 for oral cavity cancer. Sequencing was performed with immunoSEQ multiplex PCR; in TCRdb, only in-frame clones are kept and a portion is missing. Of about 14,000 clones listed, 60% to 80% are singletons. Time point defined: after neoadjuvant nivolumab, at surgical resection. The sample was PBMCs, taken after nivolumab (anti-PD-1) treatment. The receptor source for this set is a person aged 40-85 years with oral cavity squamous cell carcinoma.

V and J are TRBV6-1 and TRBJ1-1; D uncertain. The V gene's germline CDR1 is MNHNS and CDR2 SASEGT. This CDR3 is built from 12 residues. V lost 0 bases, J lost 3 bases, and 2 bases lay in between. In DNA form, the CDR3 reads TGTGCCAGCAGTGAAGCCTACACTGAAGCTTTCTTT. Its translation is CASSEAYTEAFF.

This chain uses TRBV9 with TRBJ1-4; D perhaps matches TRBD1 (6 bases). Germline V gene sequence: CDR1 SGDLS, CDR2 YYNGEE. V shed 1 base and J shed 5 bases, with 12 bases lying between them. This CDR3 region has 15 residues. The CDR3 loop reads CASSVLGGQNEKLFF. CDR3 in DNA: TGTGCCAGCAGCGTACTCGGGGGCCAGAATGAAAAACTGTTTTTT.

The rearrangement links TRBV19 to TRBJ2-7, with 7 bases lining up with TRBD2. Germline loops: CDR1 LNHDA, CDR2 SQIVND (reference sequence). This CDR3 region has 17 residues. V trimming: 4 bases; J trimming: 1 base; junction bases outside the gene matches: 13. CDR3 in amino acids: CASSTVLGGGFSYEQYF. CDR3 coding DNA: TGTGCCAGTAGTACCGTGCTTGGGGGGGGATTTTCCTACGAGCAGTACTTC.

The V and J genes are TRBV29-1 and TRBJ1-3; D not certain. The CDR3 covers 14 residues. Trimming removed 5 bases at V and 2 bases at J, with 13 bases between. Germline loops: CDR1 SQVTM, CDR2 ANQGSEA. CDR3 region: CSVSPSSAGNTIYF. CDR3 DNA sequence: TGCAGCGTTTCTCCCTCTTCGGCTGGAAACACCATATATTTT.

For the CDR3, the DNA is TGTGCCAGCGCCCCCGGGGACAACCGGGGCGATCAGCCCCAGCATTTT. It translates to CASAPGDNRGDQPQHF. This chain uses TRBV27 with TRBJ1-5, with TRBD1 as a possible D gene (6 bases). Trimming cost V 8 bases and J 5 bases, with 22 bases left between them. The CDR3 contains 16 residues. Germline V gene data show CDR1 as MNHEY and CDR2 as SMNVEV (reference sequence).

The chain couples TRBV11-2 to TRBJ2-7; D tentatively reads TRBD1 or TRBD2 (5 bases each). The germline gives CDR1 SGHAT, CDR2 FQNNGV. V lost 3 bases and J lost 5, with 17 bases in between. This CDR3 region has 15 residues. As DNA, the CDR3 is TGTGCCAGCAGCTTTACTCGGGGCGCATTGGACGAGCAGTACTTC. Translating it yields CASSFTRGALDEQYF.

The chain uses TRBV25-1 and TRBJ2-2, with a tentative D call TRBD1 (7 bases). The CDR3 sequence is 14 residues long. Germline lookup yields CDR1 MGHDK and CDR2 SYGVNS. The V and J ends lost 4 bases and 6 bases respectively, with 12 bases between them. CDR3 nucleotides: TGTGCCAGCAGTGGGGCCAGGGGGGCCGGGGAGCTGTTTTTT. Its translation is CASSGARGAGELFF.

CDR3 DNA: TGTGCCAGCAGCTTAAGACGGCACTATGGCTACACCTTC. This gives the protein CASSLRRHYGYTF. The rearrangement links TRBV7-2 to TRBJ1-2, with unresolved D. This CDR3 is built from 13 residues. V lost 2 bases and J lost 3, with 7 bases in between. Per the germline V gene, CDR1 is SGHTA and CDR2 is FQGNSA.

V is TRBV6-5 and J is TRBJ1-4; the D is unclear. V was trimmed by 0 bases and J by 2 bases, leaving 10 bases between them. CDR3 length: 16 residues. The germline gives CDR1 MNHEY, CDR2 SVGAGI. CDR3 DNA sequence: TGTGCCAGCAGTTACTCGTGGGGATTGACTAATGAAAAACTGTTTTTT. As protein: CASSYSWGLTNEKLFF.

DNA of the CDR3: TGTGCCAGCATCGCCTTGGGGCGTGGGCAAGAGACCCAGTACTTC. Translation: CASIALGRGQETQYF. The chain is built from TRBV9 and TRBJ2-5, with a possible D match to TRBD1 (5 bases). CDR3 size: 15 residues. The V end was cut by 6 bases, the J end by 2 bases, with 17 bases between. Germline CDR1 is SGDLS and CDR2 is YYNGEE.

The chain couples TRBV30 to TRBJ2-1, with D possibly being TRBD2 (6 bases). The V gene's germline CDR1 is GTSNPN and CDR2 SVGIG (reference sequence). Trimming removed 5 bases from V and 10 bases from J, with 15 bases in between. The CDR3 has 12 residues. For the CDR3, the DNA is TGTGCCTGGGCCGGGTGGGAGGACGAGCAGTTCTTC. It specifies CAWAGWEDEQFF.

The V call is TRBV11-2, the J call TRBJ2-2; D is uncertain. V was cut by 5 bases and J by 1 base, with 11 bases left in between. The CDR3 has 15 amino acids. Germline CDR1 SGHAT, CDR2 FQNNGV. CDR3 loop: CASSPTELNTGELFF. CDR3 DNA sequence: TGTGCCAGCAGCCCCACGGAACTGAACACCGGGGAGCTGTTTTTT.

The chain joins TRBV30 to TRBJ2-5; possibly TRBD1 or TRBD2 for D (5 bases each). V was clipped by 3 bases and J by 5 bases, with 28 bases between them. This CDR3 has 18 amino acids. Germline assignment: CDR1 GTSNPN and CDR2 SVGIG (reference sequence). The CDR3 nucleotides are TGTGCCTGGAGCCTCTATGGGGCTAGCTGGTTGAAGGTGGAGACCCAGTACTTC. Protein: CAWSLYGASWLKVETQYF.

This clone has a handful of counts. The genes are TRBV13 and TRBJ2-7, with D tentatively TRBD2 (6 bases). V lost 0 bases and J 2 bases, leaving 17 bases between the germline ends. There are 17 residues in the CDR3. Germline CDR1 and CDR2: PRHDT and FYEKMQ (reference sequence). The CDR3 coding sequence is TGTGCCAGCAGCTTAGGCCTCGGGTCAGCGGGTACCTACGAGCAGTACTTC. Its protein is CASSLGLGSAGTYEQYF.

CDR3 nucleotide sequence: TGTGCCAGCAGTGCAGGGGCAAGCGGGGAGCTGTTTTTT. As protein: CASSAGASGELFF. The rearrangement links TRBV6-4 to TRBJ2-2; possibly TRBD1 for D (6 bases). This CDR3 spans 13 amino acids. Germline values: CDR1 MRHNA, CDR2 SNTAGT. The germline V and J ends were trimmed by 4 bases and 7 bases, with 10 bases remaining between them.

This clone was seen a handful of times. The V call is TRBV9, the J call TRBJ1-1; a possible D gene is TRBD1 (5 bases). Germline V CDR1 and CDR2: SGDLS, YYNGEE. V was cut by 4 bases and J by 1 base, with 8 bases left in between. CDR3 length: 13 residues. Here the CDR3 reads CASSLTGNTEAFF. In DNA form, the CDR3 reads TGTGCCAGCAGCTTAACAGGGAACACTGAAGCTTTCTTT. Looking up the rest from reference TRBV9 and TRBJ1-1 gives the full variable domain: DSGVTQTPKHLITATGQRVTLRCSPRSGDLSVYWYQQSLDQGLQFLIQYYNGEERAKGNILERFSAQQFPDLHSELNLSSLELGDSALYFCASSLTGNTEAFFGQGTRLTVV.

The chain recombines TRBV27 with TRBJ2-1; D is possibly TRBD2 (5 bases). The CDR3 is 15 amino acids. V was clipped by 1 base and J by 1 base, with 8 bases between them. Germline CDR1 MNHEY, CDR2 SMNVEV (reference sequence). In nucleotides, the CDR3 is TGTGCCAGCAGTTTATATGCGGGTTCCTACAATGAGCAGTTCTTC. This translates into CASSLYAGSYNEQFF.

This CDR3 is CASSHAPNDGYTF. CDR3 sequence (DNA): TGTGCCAGCAGCCACGCACCCAACGATGGCTACACCTTC. The V gene is TRBV27, the J gene TRBJ1-2; no definite D call. Germline V gene sequence: CDR1 MNHEY, CDR2 SMNVEV (reference sequence). This CDR3 is 13 amino acids long. Trimming removed 6 bases from V and 6 bases from J, with 14 bases in between.